This TCR beta chain was observed in a study of blood T cell repertoires in COVID-19. Method: immunoSEQ multiplex PCR; TCRdb's copy keeps in-frame clones and lacks some. The table has about 250,000 clones, around 85% seen once. Germline V gene lookup returns CDR1 MNHNY and CDR2 SVGAGI (reference sequence). The CDR3 sequence is 15 residues long. V was shortened by 8 bases and J by 1 base, with 17 bases between the two germline ends. The V and J genes are TRBV6-6 and TRBJ1-1, with D hard to call. Specimen: peripheral blood. The TCR originated in a man older than 75 with acute or convalescent COVID-19. The DNA of the CDR3 is TGTGCCAGCCGTAGTTACGGACGGGAGAACACTGAAGCTTTCTTT. Translation: CASRSYGRENTEAFF.